This T cell receptor (beta chain) was documented in a study of shared clonotypes between healthy human individuals. CD8 cells classed as naive were CD45RO-negative and positively selected for CCR7, excluding terminally differentiated effector memory CD45RA+ cells. Several immunoSEQ 96-well plates shared each subset's DNA, each plate a replicate. The repertoire was sequenced with immunoSEQ multiplex PCR; TCRdb's copy has only in-frame clones and lacks some. The sample yields about 2 million clones, 85% to 95% seen once. A note on this clone: The antigen remains undetermined.

General study results and limits: A handful of donors showed sharing of 4.5% to 5% of naive CD4 clonotypes. Despite large depth, sorted-subset datasets appeared incompletely sequenced. Enrolling few donors narrowed the genetic and exposure-history diversity that was represented.

Germline V CDR1 and CDR2: MDHEN, SYDVKM. With V trimmed by 7 bases and J by 3 bases, 11 bases remained unmatched. The CDR3 spans 15 residues. The chain joins TRBV28 to TRBJ2-7; TRBD2 aligns across 8 bases. The clonotype comes from a man aged 18 to 29 in good health. Sequencing was performed on naive CD8+ T cells sorted from blood. CDR3 protein: CASTSERGYGYEQYF. CDR3 sequence (DNA): TGTGCCAGCACGTCCGAGCGGGGGTACGGCTACGAGCAGTACTTC.